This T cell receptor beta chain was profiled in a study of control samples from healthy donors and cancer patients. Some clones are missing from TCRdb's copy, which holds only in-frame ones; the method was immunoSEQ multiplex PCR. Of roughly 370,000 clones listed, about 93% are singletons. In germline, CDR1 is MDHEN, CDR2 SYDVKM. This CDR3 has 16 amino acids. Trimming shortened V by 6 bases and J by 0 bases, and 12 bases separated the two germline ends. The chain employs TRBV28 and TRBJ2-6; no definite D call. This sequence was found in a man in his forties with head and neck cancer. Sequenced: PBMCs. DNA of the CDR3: TGTGCCAGCAGGGTAGTCGGCAGCTCTGGGGCCAACGTCCTGACTTTC. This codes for CASRVVGSSGANVLTF.